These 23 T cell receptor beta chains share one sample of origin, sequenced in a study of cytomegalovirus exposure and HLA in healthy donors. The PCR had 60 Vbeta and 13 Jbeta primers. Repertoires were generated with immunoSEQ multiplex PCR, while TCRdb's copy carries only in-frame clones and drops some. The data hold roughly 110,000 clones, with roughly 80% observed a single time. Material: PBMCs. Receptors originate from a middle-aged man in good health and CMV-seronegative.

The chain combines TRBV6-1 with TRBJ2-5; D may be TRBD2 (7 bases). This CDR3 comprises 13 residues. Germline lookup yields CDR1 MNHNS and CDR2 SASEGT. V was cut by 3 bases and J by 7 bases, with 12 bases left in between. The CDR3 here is CASSEYREGTQYF. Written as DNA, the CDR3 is TGTGCCAGCAGTGAGTACAGGGAGGGGACCCAGTACTTC.

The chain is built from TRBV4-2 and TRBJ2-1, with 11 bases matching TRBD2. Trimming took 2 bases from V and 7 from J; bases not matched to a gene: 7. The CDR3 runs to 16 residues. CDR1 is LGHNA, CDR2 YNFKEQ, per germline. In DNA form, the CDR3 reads TGTGCCAGCAGCCAACGGAGTAGCGGGGGGGGTAATGAGCAGTTCTTC. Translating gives CASSQRSSGGGNEQFF.

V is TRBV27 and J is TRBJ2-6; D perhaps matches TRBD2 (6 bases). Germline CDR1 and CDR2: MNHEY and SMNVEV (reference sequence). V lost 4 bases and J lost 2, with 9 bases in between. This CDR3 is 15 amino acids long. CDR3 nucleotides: TGTGCCAGCAGTTCCTCGGGGGCTGGGGCCAACGTCCTGACTTTC. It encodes CASSSSGAGANVLTF.

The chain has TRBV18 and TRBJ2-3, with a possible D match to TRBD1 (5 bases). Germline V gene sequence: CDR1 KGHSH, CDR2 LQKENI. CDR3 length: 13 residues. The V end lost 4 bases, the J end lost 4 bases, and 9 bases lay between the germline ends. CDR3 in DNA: TGTGCCAGCTCACAGTCAGGGTCAGATACGCAGTATTTT. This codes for CASSQSGSDTQYF.

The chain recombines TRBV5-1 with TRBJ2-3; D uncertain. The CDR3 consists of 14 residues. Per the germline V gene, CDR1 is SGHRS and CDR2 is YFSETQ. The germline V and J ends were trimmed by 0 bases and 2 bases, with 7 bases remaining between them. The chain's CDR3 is CASSLVLATDTQYF. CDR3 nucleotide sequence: TGCGCCAGCAGCTTGGTATTGGCCACAGATACGCAGTATTTT.

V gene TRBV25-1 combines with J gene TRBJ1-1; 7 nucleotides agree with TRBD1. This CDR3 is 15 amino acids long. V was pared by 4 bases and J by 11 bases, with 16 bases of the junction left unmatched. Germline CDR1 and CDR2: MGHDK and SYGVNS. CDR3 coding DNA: TGTGCCAGCAGTGTGACACAGGGGTCGTTTCTCTTTGCTTTCTTT. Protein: CASSVTQGSFLFAFF.

The CDR3, as DNA: TGTGCCAGCAGCGTAGCTCTTAGCGGGGGCGAGCAGTACTTC. Translating it yields CASSVALSGGEQYF. V usage is TRBV9 and J usage is TRBJ2-7; 9 bases match TRBD2. CDR1 and CDR2 from the germline V gene are SGDLS and YYNGEE. Trimming removed 0 bases from V and 6 bases from J; junction bases left unmatched: 4. This CDR3 contains 14 residues.

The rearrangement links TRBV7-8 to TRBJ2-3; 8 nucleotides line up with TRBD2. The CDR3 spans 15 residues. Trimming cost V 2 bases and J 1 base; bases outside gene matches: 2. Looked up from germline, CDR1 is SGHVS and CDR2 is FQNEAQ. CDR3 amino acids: CASSLISGGTDTQYF. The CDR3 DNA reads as TGTGCCAGCAGCTTAATTAGCGGGGGCACAGATACGCAGTATTTT.

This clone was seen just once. For the CDR3, the DNA is TGCGCCAGCAGCTTTCCGGGACAGACCACAGATACGCAGTATTTT. Its translation is CASSFPGQTTDTQYF. The chain employs TRBV5-1 and TRBJ2-3; TRBD1 aligns across 7 bases. V was clipped by 2 bases and J by 2 bases; unmatched bases: 5. The CDR3 loop spans 15 amino acids. Germline loops: CDR1 SGHRS, CDR2 YFSETQ.

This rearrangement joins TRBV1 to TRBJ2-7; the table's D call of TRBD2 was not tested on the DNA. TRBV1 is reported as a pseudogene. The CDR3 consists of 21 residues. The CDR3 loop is CTSSQDTVLGFGKLRGLEQYF. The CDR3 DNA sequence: TGCACCAGCAGCCAAGATACAGTCCTAGGTTTCGGGAAGCTACGGGGTCTCGAGCAGTACTTC.

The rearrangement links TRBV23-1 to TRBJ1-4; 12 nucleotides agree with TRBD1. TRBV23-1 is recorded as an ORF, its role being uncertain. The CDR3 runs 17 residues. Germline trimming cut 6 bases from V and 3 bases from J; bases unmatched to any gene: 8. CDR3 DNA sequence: TGCGCCAGCAGGACTCCGGGACAGGGGGCGGCTAATGAAAAACTGTTTTTT. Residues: CASRTPGQGAANEKLFF.

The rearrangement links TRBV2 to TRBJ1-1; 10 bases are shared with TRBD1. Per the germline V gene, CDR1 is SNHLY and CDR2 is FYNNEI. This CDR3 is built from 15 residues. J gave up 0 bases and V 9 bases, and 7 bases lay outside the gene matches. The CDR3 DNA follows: TGTGCCAGTGCGGGACAGGGGCTCATGAACACTGAAGCTTTCTTT. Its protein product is CASAGQGLMNTEAFF.

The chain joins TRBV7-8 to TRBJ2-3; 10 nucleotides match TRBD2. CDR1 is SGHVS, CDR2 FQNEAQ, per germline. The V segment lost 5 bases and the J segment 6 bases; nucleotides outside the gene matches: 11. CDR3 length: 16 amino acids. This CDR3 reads CASSRLVLAGFDTQYF. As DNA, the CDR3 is TGTGCCAGCAGCCGACTGGTACTAGCGGGGTTCGATACGCAGTATTTT.

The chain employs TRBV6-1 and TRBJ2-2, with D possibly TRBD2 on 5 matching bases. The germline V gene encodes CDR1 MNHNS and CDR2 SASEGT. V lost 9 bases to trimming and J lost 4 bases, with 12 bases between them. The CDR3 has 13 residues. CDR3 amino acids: CASDGGRTGELFF. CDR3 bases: TGTGCCAGTGATGGCGGGCGCACCGGGGAGCTGTTTTTT.

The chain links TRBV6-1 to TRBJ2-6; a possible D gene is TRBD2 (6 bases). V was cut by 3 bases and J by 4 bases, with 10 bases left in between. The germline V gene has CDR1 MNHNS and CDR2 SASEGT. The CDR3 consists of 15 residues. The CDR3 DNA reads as TGTGCCAGCAGTGAGGAGGGCAGGGGGGCCAACGTCCTGACTTTC. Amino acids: CASSEEGRGANVLTF.

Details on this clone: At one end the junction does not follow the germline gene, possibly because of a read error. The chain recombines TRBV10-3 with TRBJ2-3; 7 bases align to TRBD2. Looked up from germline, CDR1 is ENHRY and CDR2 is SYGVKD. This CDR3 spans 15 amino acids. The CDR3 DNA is TGTGCCATCAGGGAGTGGACTAGTGGCACAGATACGCAGTATTTT. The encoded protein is CAIREWTSGTDTQYF.

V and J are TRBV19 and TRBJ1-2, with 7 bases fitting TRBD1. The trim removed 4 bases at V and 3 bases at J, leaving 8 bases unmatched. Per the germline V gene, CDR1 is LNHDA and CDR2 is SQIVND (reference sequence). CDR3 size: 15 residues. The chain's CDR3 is CASSTIGQADYGYTF. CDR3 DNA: TGTGCCAGTAGTACCATTGGACAGGCGGACTATGGCTACACCTTC.

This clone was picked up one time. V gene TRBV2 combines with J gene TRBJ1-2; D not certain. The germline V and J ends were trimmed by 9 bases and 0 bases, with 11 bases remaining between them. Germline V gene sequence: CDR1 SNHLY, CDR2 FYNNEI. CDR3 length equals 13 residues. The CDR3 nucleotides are TGTGCCAGTGAACAGAATACTAACTATGGCTACACCTTC. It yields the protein CASEQNTNYGYTF.

CDR3 DNA sequence: TGTGCCAGCTCTCAGTCGGGGACAGCCTACGAGCAGTACTTC. Amino acids: CASSQSGTAYEQYF. The chain joins TRBV6-5 to TRBJ2-7; 7 positions agree with TRBD1. V lost 8 bases to trimming and J lost 2 bases; unmatched junction nucleotides: 9. This CDR3 has 14 amino acids. Germline V gene lookup returns CDR1 MNHEY and CDR2 SVGAGI.

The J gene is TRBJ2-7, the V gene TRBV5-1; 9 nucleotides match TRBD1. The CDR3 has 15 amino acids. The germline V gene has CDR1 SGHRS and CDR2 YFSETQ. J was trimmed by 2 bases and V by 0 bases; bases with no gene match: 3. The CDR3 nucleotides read TGCGCCAGCAGCTTGGCACAGGGGGCAACCTACGAGCAGTACTTC. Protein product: CASSLAQGATYEQYF.

CDR3 in amino acids: CASSLEGGGLHTDTQYF. DNA of the CDR3: TGCGCCAGCAGCTTGGAGGGCGGGGGGCTTCACACAGATACGCAGTATTTT. The rearrangement uses TRBV5-1 and TRBJ2-3; TRBD2 matches 8 bases. V shed 0 bases, J shed 2 bases, and the junction held 8 bases outside the gene matches. The length of the CDR3 is 17 residues. Germline V gives CDR1 SGHRS, CDR2 YFSETQ.

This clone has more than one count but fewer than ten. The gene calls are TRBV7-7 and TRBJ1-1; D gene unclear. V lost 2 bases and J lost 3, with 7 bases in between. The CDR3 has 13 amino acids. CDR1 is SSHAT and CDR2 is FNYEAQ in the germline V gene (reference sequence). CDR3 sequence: CASSLRGDTEAFF. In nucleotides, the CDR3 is TGTGCCAGCAGCTTACGGGGAGACACTGAAGCTTTCTTT.

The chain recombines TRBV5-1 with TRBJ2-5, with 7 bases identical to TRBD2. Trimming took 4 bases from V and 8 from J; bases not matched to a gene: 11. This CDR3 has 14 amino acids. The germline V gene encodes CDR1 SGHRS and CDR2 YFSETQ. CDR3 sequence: CASSTGGGRNTQYF. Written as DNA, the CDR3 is TGCGCCAGCAGCACCGGCGGGGGACGGAACACCCAGTACTTC. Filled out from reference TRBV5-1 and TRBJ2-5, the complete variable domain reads KAGVTQTPRYLIKTRGQQVTLSCSPISGHRSVSWYQQTPGQGLQFLFEYFSETQRNKGNFPGRFSGRQFSNSRSEMNVSTLELGDSALYLCASSTGGGRNTQYFGPGTRLLVL.